This entry describes one TCR beta chain. Antigen specificity is unknown. CDR1 and CDR2 from the germline V gene are GTSNPN and SVGIG (reference sequence). With 5 bases removed from V and 5 bases from J, the gap between germline ends came to 12 bases. This CDR3 is built from 12 residues. This sample stems from a study of blood T cells in healthy people across ages. Sample-barcoded 5' priming and a J-beta primer mix drove a second PCR of about 6 to 11 cycles. Each cDNA molecule received a tag from a template-switch adaptor that had 12 random nucleotides. Sequencing yielded, for each sample, at least 3 million paired-end reads carrying CDR3. TCRdb reanalysed the 5' RACE reads using MiXCR and keeps one entry per CDR3 protein. In the table there are fewer than 1.5 million distinct CDR3 sequences, 42% of which are singletons. Study results and limitations: From one million sequenced T cells, diversity estimates were lower bounds. Per million T cells, TCR beta diversity dropped about linearly as age rose.

This chain links TRBV30 with TRBJ1-1; D remains unclear. Sequenced material: blood. This clonotype was obtained from a woman in her late teens or twenties in good health. The CDR3 protein is CAWEGPGTEAFF. The CDR3 nucleotides are TGTGCCTGGGAAGGGCCCGGGACTGAAGCTTTCTTT.